This entry features one T cell receptor beta chain sequence. The antigen is unknown. Produced via immunoSEQ multiplex PCR; TCRdb's table is partial and in-frame only. Of around 2.1 million clones detected, approximately 96% appear once; the ten largest clones hold roughly 0.13%. This record belongs to a study of shared clonotypes between healthy human individuals. Germline V CDR1 and CDR2: SGHRS, YFSETQ. Trimming stripped 4 bases from V and 3 bases from J, with 14 bases between. The CDR3 has 14 residues. Whole-study findings and limits: Compared with memory subsets, naive subsets generally had larger estimated richness.

The rearrangement uses TRBV5-1 and TRBJ2-7, with unresolved D. The material sequenced was naive CD4+ T cells sorted from blood. The subset is: CD45RA+ positively selected. The receptor was isolated from a man aged 18 to 30 in good health. CDR3 sequence: CASSPAAVSYEQYF. The CDR3 DNA reads TGCGCCAGCAGCCCCGCGGCGGTTAGCTACGAGCAGTACTTC.